This TCR beta chain was sequenced during a study of technical replicates of blood from a handful of donors. Libraries were prepared by immunoSEQ multiplex PCR; TCRdb keeps only in-frame clonotypes and omits some of them. The sample has tens of thousands of clones, less than 95% seen once. The germline V and J ends were trimmed by 1 base and 7 bases, with 14 bases remaining between them. The CDR3 contains 15 residues. The germline CDR1 and CDR2 sequences are SGHNT and YYREEE (reference sequence). This chain links TRBV5-4 with TRBJ1-4, with a possible D match to TRBD1 (5 bases). This TCR was recovered from a human donor in good health. The sample consisted of T cells isolated from PBMCs. CDR3 DNA sequence: TGTGCCAGCAGCTTGAGTGGCGGGGCTGGTGAAAAACTGTTTTTT. It yields the protein CASSLSGGAGEKLFF.